Sequencing of this T cell receptor beta chain was carried out in a study of T cell repertoires in cytomegalovirus infection. The CDR3 length is 14 residues. The V gene end was trimmed by 5 bases and the J gene end by 10 bases; junction bases not matched to a gene: 11. Germline loops: CDR1 SGHTA, CDR2 FQGNSA. This clonotype has more than one count but fewer than ten. Antigen: not known. From the reads, TCRdb called clonotypes with MiXCR, one entry per CDR3 protein. The sample includes hundreds of thousands of distinct CDR3 sequences, 25% to 35% seen only once; the top ten take about 17%. This chain links TRBV7-2 with TRBJ2-1; 7 bases are a match to TRBD2. Source: cultured PBMCs, taken from culture after CMV antigen stimulation. The source of this sequence is a human donor in good health (CMV status not recorded). Some clones in this sample may be carry-over from other donors' samples. The CDR3 nucleotides read TGTGCCAGCAGCCAGGTTGGCGGGAGTAGGGAGCAGTTCTTC. Translated: CASSQVGGSREQFF.